The 27 T cell receptor beta chains below all came from one sample that was sequenced in a study of human T cells and chemical hapten exposure. The sample's time point: pre-sensitization, week 0. Treatment of the sample: therapeutic diphenylcyclopropenone sensitization with weekly scalp DPC. The starting material, unfractionated whole blood, was used for total RNA extraction. TCRdb reanalysed the RACE reads using MiXCR and keeps one entry per CDR3 protein. In the table there are just under 35,000 distinct CDR3 sequences, 10% of which are singletons. The sequences come from whole blood, collected in connection with sensitization to the hapten diphenylcyclopropenone (DPC). The receptors shown here come from a man aged 45 to 65 with alopecia areata. Some clones in this sample may be carry-over from other donors' samples.

This clonotype was counted many times. The chain links TRBV6-2 or TRBV6-3 to TRBJ2-1; D uncertain. The V end was cut by 9 bases, the J end by 3 bases, with 15 bases between. Germline V gives CDR1 MNHEY, CDR2 SVGEGT. This CDR3 contains 14 residues. CDR3 residues: CASRPVAYYNEQFF. The CDR3 DNA reads TGTGCCAGTCGTCCGGTCGCCTACTACAATGAGCAGTTCTTC.

V is TRBV28 and J is TRBJ2-3, with a possible D match to TRBD2 (6 bases). From germline, CDR1 is MDHEN and CDR2 SYDVKM. Trimming shortened V by 3 bases and J by 1 base, and 11 bases separated the two germline ends. This CDR3 comprises 15 residues. The CDR3 sequence is CASSFGGAGTDTQYF. The CDR3 DNA sequence: TGTGCCAGCAGTTTTGGAGGGGCGGGCACAGATACGCAGTATTTT.

The CDR3 coding sequence is TGCAGTGCGTGGGGCCCGGGAGAGCAGTACTTC. As protein: CSAWGPGEQYF. V is TRBV20-1 and J is TRBJ2-7, with D perhaps matching TRBD1 or TRBD2 (5 bases each). V was cut by 6 bases and J by 7 bases, with 13 bases left in between. CDR1 and CDR2 from the germline V gene are DFQATT and SNEGSKA (reference sequence). CDR3 length: 11 residues.

This clonotype occurred many times. This chain uses TRBV6-4 with TRBJ2-1, with D unresolved. This CDR3 has 13 amino acids. In germline, CDR1 is MRHNA, CDR2 SNTAGT. V was shortened by 4 bases and J by 8 bases, with 12 bases between the two germline ends. CDR3 amino acids: CASSGPGGHEQFF. The CDR3, as DNA: TGTGCCAGCAGTGGCCCAGGTGGGCATGAGCAGTTCTTC.

This clonotype was counted many times. The V gene is TRBV29-1, the J gene TRBJ1-2; possibly TRBD1 for D (6 bases). V shed 0 bases and J shed 6 bases, with 14 bases lying between them. Germline V gene sequence: CDR1 SQVTM, CDR2 ANQGSEA. This CDR3 has 14 residues. In nucleotides, the CDR3 is TGCAGCGTTGAAGATCTCGACGGGGGCCATGGCTACACCTTC. It specifies CSVEDLDGGHGYTF.

This clonotype was recorded many times. V is TRBV2 and J is TRBJ2-7; the D is unclear. This CDR3 has 14 residues. Germline V gene sequence: CDR1 SNHLY, CDR2 FYNNEI. V gave up 0 bases and J gave up 4 bases, with 10 bases separating them. The CDR3 here is CASSEALPGYEQYF. The CDR3 DNA is TGTGCCAGCAGTGAAGCGCTTCCTGGGTACGAGCAGTACTTC.

Regarding this clonotype: This could be a read error, since a much larger clone is one nucleotide away. The chain carries TRBV10-3 and TRBJ1-2; tentative D call: TRBD1 (6 bases). There are 14 residues in the CDR3. Looked up from germline, CDR1 is ENHRY and CDR2 is SYGVKD. The CDR3 nucleotides read TGTGCCATCAGTCCCGATACAGGGCGCTATGACTACACCTTC. Translation gives CAISPDTGRYDYTF.

This clonotype showed up just a few times. The chain uses TRBV6-6 and TRBJ2-1; unclear D gene. The germline V gene encodes CDR1 MNHNY and CDR2 SVGAGI (reference sequence). This CDR3 spans 16 amino acids. V lost 0 bases, J lost 6 bases, and 15 bases lay in between. CDR3 bases: TGTGCCAGCAGTTACTCGAAACTTGATTTAAGCAATGAGCAGTTCTTC. Amino acids: CASSYSKLDLSNEQFF.

This clonotype was observed many times. J is TRBJ1-5 and V is TRBV7-9; possible D gene TRBD1, 5 bases. Trimming left V 5 bases short and J 0 bases short, with 20 bases between. Germline V lookup: CDR1 SEHNR, CDR2 FQNEAQ (reference sequence). The CDR3 runs 18 residues. CDR3 residues: CASSPPGRGRHSNQPQHF. CDR3 sequence (DNA): TGTGCCAGCAGCCCCCCGGGACGGGGCCGCCATAGCAATCAGCCCCAGCATTTT.

In its sample, this clonotype was seen many times. The V call is TRBV12-3 or TRBV12-4, the J call TRBJ2-7, with 10 bases fitting TRBD2. This CDR3 contains 14 residues. With 8 bases clipped from V and 1 base from J, the junction kept 5 bases outside the gene matches. CDR3 bases: TGTGCCAGCCGTCGAGCGGGAGGGTCCTACGAGCAGTACTTC. Protein: CASRRAGGSYEQYF.

As regards this clonotype: One end of the junction does not line up with germline, which may come from a read error. The rearrangement joins TRBV9 to TRBJ2-2; D gene unclear. CDR1 is SGDLS, CDR2 YYNGEE, per germline. The CDR3 extends over 11 amino acids. In nucleotides, the CDR3 is TGTGCCAGCCGGAACATCGGGGAGCTGTTTTTT. This sequence encodes CASRNIGELFF. Supplemented by reference TRBV9 and TRBJ2-2, the full variable domain reads DSGVTQTPKHLITATGQRVTLRCSPRSGDLSVYWYQQSLDQGLQFLIQYYNGEERAKGNILERFSAQQFPDLHSELNLSSLELGDSALYFCASRNIGELFFGEGSRLTVL.

This clonotype was counted a single time. Just one base apart from a much larger clone, this may be a read error. V is TRBV21-1 and J is TRBJ2-7; TRBD1, the table's D call, lacks a check against the DNA. TRBV21-1 is a documented pseudogene. The CDR3 spans 17 residues. CDR3 coding DNA: TGTGCCAGCAGCATCCTGAGGCGGACAGGCACCCTCTACGAGCAGTACTTC. Encoded protein: CASSILRRTGTLYEQYF.

In this sample, this clonotype turned up many times. The chain employs TRBV29-1 and TRBJ1-3, with no clear D. V shed 7 bases and J shed 0 bases, with 10 bases lying between them. This CDR3 comprises 13 residues. Per the germline V gene, CDR1 is SQVTM and CDR2 is ANQGSEA. The CDR3 is CSAYLASGNTIYF. In nucleotides, the CDR3 is TGCAGCGCGTACTTAGCCTCTGGAAACACCATATATTTT.

This clonotype appeared many times. The gene calls are TRBV20-1 and TRBJ1-4; D remains unclear. CDR3 length equals 16 residues. The V end was cut by 3 bases, the J end by 5 bases, with 19 bases between. Germline-derived CDR1 and CDR2 are DFQATT and SNEGSKA (reference sequence). The CDR3 protein is CSASPSSAGSNEKLFF. DNA of the CDR3: TGCAGTGCTAGCCCTTCCTCGGCTGGCTCAAATGAAAAACTGTTTTTT.

This clonotype has ten or more counts. The chain recombines TRBV7-2 with TRBJ2-5, with 11 bases aligning to TRBD2. CDR3 length: 16 amino acids. Trimming took 5 bases from V and 5 from J; bases not matched to a gene: 10. Germline V gene sequence: CDR1 SGHTA, CDR2 FQGNSA. CDR3 DNA sequence: TGTGCCAGCAGCCCCACTAGCGGGAGTCCCGGGGAGACCCAGTACTTC. Its protein is CASSPTSGSPGETQYF.

The table lists this clonotype with many counts. The V and J genes are TRBV5-4 and TRBJ2-3; D is unresolved. Per germline, CDR1 SGHNT and CDR2 YYREEE (reference sequence). The CDR3 length is 15 residues. The V and J ends lost 0 bases and 0 bases respectively, with 8 bases between them. The CDR3, as DNA: TGTGCCAGCAGCTTGGTGGCAGCTAGCACAGATACGCAGTATTTT. Its protein is CASSLVAASTDTQYF.

This clonotype has ten or more counts. The CDR3 is CASSLSTGATGELFF. The CDR3 DNA reads as TGTGCCAGCAGTTTATCAACGGGAGCCACCGGGGAGCTGTTTTTT. The chain employs TRBV28 and TRBJ2-2; TRBD2 is a possible D gene (6 bases). This CDR3 comprises 15 residues. Trimming took off 1 base at V and 4 bases at J, with 10 bases between the two ends. Germline V gene lookup returns CDR1 MDHEN and CDR2 SYDVKM.

This clonotype was observed many times. CDR3 sequence reads: CASSLRLLGGTQYF. In DNA form, the CDR3 reads TGTGCCAGCAGTCTACGCTTGCTGGGCGGTACGCAGTATTTT. The chain uses TRBV28 and TRBJ2-3; D not resolved. This CDR3 is 14 amino acids long. The germline V gene has CDR1 MDHEN and CDR2 SYDVKM. V shed 5 bases and J shed 8 bases, with 17 bases lying between them.

This clonotype was detected many times. The V gene is TRBV5-1, the J gene TRBJ1-2; 11 bases are a match to TRBD1. This CDR3 has 16 amino acids. V gave up 4 bases and J gave up 8 bases; unmatched junction bases: 13. Per germline, CDR1 SGHRS and CDR2 YFSETQ. The DNA of the CDR3 is TGCGCCAGCAGCCCGGATGGACAGGGGGCGTTAAAGGGCTACACCTTC. It specifies CASSPDGQGALKGYTF.

This clonotype was counted between two and nine times. The chain has TRBV5-1 and TRBJ2-2, with unresolved D. The CDR3 has 15 amino acids. The ends were cut back, 2 bases at V and 6 bases at J, with 14 bases in the middle. The V gene's germline CDR1 is SGHRS and CDR2 YFSETQ. As DNA, the CDR3 is TGCGCCAGCAGCTTCATAGGACCATGGCCCGGGGAGCTGTTTTTT. Amino acid sequence: CASSFIGPWPGELFF.

The sample holds many counts of this clonotype. V and J are TRBV20-1 and TRBJ2-7; D unclear. The CDR3 covers 15 residues. Germline V gene sequence: CDR1 DFQATT, CDR2 SNEGSKA (reference sequence). V dropped 0 bases and J dropped 5 bases, with 17 bases sitting between them. In nucleotides, the CDR3 is TGCAGTGCTAGAGATAGCCTATCGCTAGTCCACGAGCAGTACTTC. The encoded protein is CSARDSLSLVHEQYF.

This clonotype was observed at least ten times. CDR3: CASSGSGRAGTYEQYF. CDR3 DNA sequence: TGTGCCAGTAGTGGTAGCGGGAGGGCCGGCACTTACGAGCAGTACTTC. The chain links TRBV19 to TRBJ2-7; 11 nucleotides match TRBD2. CDR1 and CDR2 (germline): LNHDA, SQIVND (reference sequence). V shed 5 bases and J 4 bases; nucleotides not matched to a gene: 10. The CDR3 is made up of 16 amino acids.

The chain recombines TRBV9 with TRBJ2-2, with 7 bases identical to TRBD1. Trimming cost V 0 bases and J 5 bases; bases outside gene matches: 7. Germline V gene lookup returns CDR1 SGDLS and CDR2 YYNGEE. The CDR3 has 16 amino acids. CDR3 sequence (DNA): TGTGCCAGCAGCGTAGACACAGGGGTCTCTACCGGGGAGCTGTTTTTT. This gives the protein CASSVDTGVSTGELFF.

This clonotype was recorded many times. The rearrangement links TRBV24-1 to TRBJ2-1; 14 bases are a match to TRBD2. V was pared by 4 bases and J by 12 bases, with 7 bases of the junction left unmatched. The CDR3 is 15 residues long. Germline-derived CDR1 and CDR2 are KGHDR and SFDVKD. The CDR3 spells CATSDQGLAGVTQFF. CDR3 sequence (DNA): TGTGCCACCAGTGACCAGGGACTAGCGGGAGTCACGCAGTTCTTC.

This clonotype was recorded at least ten times. J is TRBJ2-1 and V is TRBV20-1; 7 nucleotides align to TRBD2. Trimming took 6 bases from V and 5 from J; bases not matched to a gene: 13. The CDR3 is 15 residues long. Per germline, CDR1 DFQATT and CDR2 SNEGSKA (reference sequence). CDR3 nucleotide sequence: TGCAGTGCCACACTTCCCAGCGGGAAACACAATGAGCAGTTCTTC. It encodes CSATLPSGKHNEQFF.

This clonotype was observed a handful of times. The chain combines TRBV4-1 with TRBJ2-4; 8 bases fit TRBD1. With 0 bases clipped from V and 10 bases from J, the junction kept 8 bases outside the gene matches. Germline loops: CDR1 MGHRA, CDR2 YSYEKL. The CDR3 has 15 amino acids. The CDR3 protein is CASSQDPTGDRIQYF. CDR3 DNA: TGCGCCAGCAGCCAAGATCCGACAGGGGATAGAATTCAGTACTTC.

In its sample, this clonotype was seen many times. The chain employs TRBV20-1 and TRBJ1-5; D unresolved. Trimming took 4 bases from V and 2 from J, leaving 12 bases between them. Germline loops: CDR1 DFQATT, CDR2 SNEGSKA (reference sequence). The CDR3 sequence is 14 residues long. CDR3 region: CSANKGRGNQPQHF. The CDR3 DNA reads as TGCAGTGCTAATAAGGGTAGAGGCAATCAGCCCCAGCATTTT.